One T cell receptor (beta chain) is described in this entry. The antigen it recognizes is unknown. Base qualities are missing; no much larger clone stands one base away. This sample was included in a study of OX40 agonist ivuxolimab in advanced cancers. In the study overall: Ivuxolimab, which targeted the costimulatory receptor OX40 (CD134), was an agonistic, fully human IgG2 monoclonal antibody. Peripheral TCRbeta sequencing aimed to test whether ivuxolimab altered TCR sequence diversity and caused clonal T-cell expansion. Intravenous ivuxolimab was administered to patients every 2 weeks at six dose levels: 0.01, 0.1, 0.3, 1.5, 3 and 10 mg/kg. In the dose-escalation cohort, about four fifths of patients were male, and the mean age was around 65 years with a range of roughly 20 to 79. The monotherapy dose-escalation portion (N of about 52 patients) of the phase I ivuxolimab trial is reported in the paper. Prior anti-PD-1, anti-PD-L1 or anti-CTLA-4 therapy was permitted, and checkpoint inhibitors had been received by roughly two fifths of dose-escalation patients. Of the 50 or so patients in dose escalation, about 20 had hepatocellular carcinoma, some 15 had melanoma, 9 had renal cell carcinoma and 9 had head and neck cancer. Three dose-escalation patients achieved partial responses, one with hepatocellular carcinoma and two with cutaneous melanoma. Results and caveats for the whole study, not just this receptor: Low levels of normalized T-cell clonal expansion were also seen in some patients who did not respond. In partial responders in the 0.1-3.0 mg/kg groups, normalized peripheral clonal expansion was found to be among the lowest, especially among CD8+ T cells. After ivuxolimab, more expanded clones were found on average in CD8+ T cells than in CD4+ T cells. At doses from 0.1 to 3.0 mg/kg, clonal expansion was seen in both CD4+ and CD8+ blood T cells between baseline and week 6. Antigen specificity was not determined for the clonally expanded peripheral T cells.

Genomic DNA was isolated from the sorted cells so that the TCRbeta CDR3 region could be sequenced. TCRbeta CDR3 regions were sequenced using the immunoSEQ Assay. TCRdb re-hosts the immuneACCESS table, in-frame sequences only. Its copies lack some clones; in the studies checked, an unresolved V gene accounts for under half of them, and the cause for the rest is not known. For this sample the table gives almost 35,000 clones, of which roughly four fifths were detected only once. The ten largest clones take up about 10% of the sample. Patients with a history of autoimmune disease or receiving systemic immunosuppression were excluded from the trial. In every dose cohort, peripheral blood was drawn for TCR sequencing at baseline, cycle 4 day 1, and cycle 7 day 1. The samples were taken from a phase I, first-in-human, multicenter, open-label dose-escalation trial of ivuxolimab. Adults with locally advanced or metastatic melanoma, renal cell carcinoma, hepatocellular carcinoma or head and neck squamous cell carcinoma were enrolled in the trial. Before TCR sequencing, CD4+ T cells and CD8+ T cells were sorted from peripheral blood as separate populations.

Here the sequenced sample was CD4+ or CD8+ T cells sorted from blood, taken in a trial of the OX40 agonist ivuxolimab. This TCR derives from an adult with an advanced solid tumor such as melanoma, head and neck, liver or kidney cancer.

The DNA reads TGTGCCAGCGCCCCAGCGGGGGTAAACAATGAGCAGTTCTTC. It translates as CASAPAGVNNEQFF. The chain joins TRBV6-5 to TRBJ2-1; 8 bases in the junction line up with TRBD2. The germline V gene provides CDR1 MNHEY and CDR2 SVGAGI. The germline V and J ends show losses of 8 bases and 5 bases respectively, and no gene match explains 8 bases of the junction. The CDR3 covers 14 residues, taking in both the cysteine and the phenylalanine. Only the CDR3 portion is preserved as DNA: 42 bases, with reading frame beginning at the first base.